This is a list of T cell receptor beta chains from one sample in a study. TCRdb re-called the 5' RACE reads through MiXCR, storing one row per CDR3 protein. The sample includes 62,000 or so distinct CDR3 sequences, more than 25% of them seen just once. The sample consisted of tumor-infiltrating Tregs sorted from the breast tumor. The receptors derive from a female donor with breast cancer. Each CDR3 is given without its conserved first and last residue. Each record gives: D gene, J gene, V gene, CDR3 protein. A D gene is named only where the DNA matches it firmly.

TRBD1 TRBJ2-7 TRBV5-1 ASWRGQGAYEQY
. TRBJ2-3 TRBV6-1 ASSSFSDTQY
TRBD1 TRBJ2-3 TRBV7-6 ASSLGTGGPDTQY
TRBD1 TRBJ2-7 TRBV18 ASSPNVRQGYEQY
TRBD1 TRBJ1-5 TRBV28 ASSQTGSNQPQH
TRBD1 TRBJ1-5 TRBV6-6 ASSSPKGQAGGNQPQH
TRBD2 TRBJ2-5 TRBV20-1 SARPGLVSGETQY
. TRBJ2-1 TRBV20-1 SALVRNNEQF
TRBD2 TRBJ2-5 TRBV11-2 ASSFSGGQETQY
. TRBJ1-4 TRBV7-2 ASSPSGTAGEKLF
TRBD1 TRBJ1-1 TRBV29-1 SVVKRQGMNTEAF
. TRBJ2-4 TRBV5-4 ASSPKGEAKNIQY
. TRBJ2-1 TRBV7-2 ASSLEVSYNEQF